These T cell receptor beta chains were read from a single sample in a study of blood T cell repertoires in COVID-19. Assay used: immunoSEQ multiplex PCR; TCRdb lists only in-frame clones, some missing. The table shows approximately 54,000 clones, with more than 75% occurring only once. The sequenced sample was peripheral blood. The receptors were sampled from a human donor in a cohort sampled during active COVID-19. Each CDR3 is given with its conserved first and last residue. Each record gives: CDR3 length, clone size, V gene, J gene, D gene, CDR3 protein, CDR3 DNA. D genes are given only for firm matches. Not all rows give a size; the values are once, few, many and, for expanded clones, a class.

17	-	TRBV11-2	TRBJ2-3	-	CASTRGGAGSGRDTQYF	TGTGCCAGCACCAGAGGGGGAGCGGGATCGGGTAGGGATACGCAGTATTTT
16	-	TRBV18	TRBJ2-1	-	CASSPPGRPQIGEQFF	TGTGCCAGCTCACCACCGGGCCGGCCGCAAATCGGTGAGCAGTTCTTC
14	-	TRBV29-1	TRBJ2-1	TRBD1	CSVSRDRAHNEQFF	TGCAGCGTTAGCAGGGACAGGGCCCACAATGAGCAGTTCTTC
15	-	TRBV6-2/TRBV6-3	TRBJ1-1	-	CASSYSAGRYTEAFF	TGTGCCAGCAGTTACTCCGCGGGGCGGTACACTGAAGCTTTCTTT
14	-	TRBV19	TRBJ1-1	-	CASSIEIRGTEAFF	TGTGCCAGTAGTATAGAAATACGGGGCACTGAAGCTTTCTTT
15	-	TRBV7-9	TRBJ1-2	TRBD1	CASSPKRQGTGGYTF	TGTGCCAGCAGCCCCAAACGACAGGGAACGGGTGGCTACACCTTC
17	-	TRBV5-6	TRBJ2-1	-	CASSTGQSLLLRGQQFF	TGTGCCAGCAGCACCGGACAGTCCCTTCTCCTGAGGGGCCAGCAGTTCTTC
16	once	TRBV7-6	TRBJ2-7	TRBD1	CASSSTGTGGSYEQYF	TGTGCCAGCAGCTCCACCGGGACAGGGGGGTCCTACGAGCAGTACTTC
15	-	TRBV14	TRBJ2-1	-	CASSELDGAYNEQFF	TGTGCCAGCAGCGAGTTAGACGGGGCCTACAATGAGCAGTTCTTC
15	-	TRBV13	TRBJ2-1	-	CASSPGTPMGNEQFF	TGTGCCAGCAGCCCAGGGACACCCATGGGCAATGAGCAGTTCTTC
17	-	TRBV3-1/TRBV3-2	TRBJ1-3	TRBD1	CASSQVLTGASGNTIYF	TGTGCCAGCAGCCAAGTGTTAACAGGGGCCTCTGGAAACACCATATATTTT
20	-	TRBV19	TRBJ1-5	TRBD1	CASGLTLDRAIFNSNQPQHF	TGTGCCAGTGGTCTAACGCTGGACAGGGCAATTTTCAATAGCAATCAGCCCCAGCATTTT
13	once	TRBV11-2	TRBJ2-5	-	CASSFRYQETQYF	TGTGCCAGCAGCTTTAGATACCAAGAGACCCAGTACTTC
15	-	TRBV5-1	TRBJ2-1	TRBD1	CASSLGDRGRGEQFF	TGCGCCAGCAGCTTGGGAGACAGGGGGCGCGGTGAGCAGTTCTTC
15	-	TRBV5-1	TRBJ2-3	-	CASRGASFMIDTQYF	TGCGCCAGCAGAGGGGCATCCTTTATGATTGATACGCAGTATTTT